This TCR beta chain appears in the sequencing data of a study of blood T cell repertoires in COVID-19. The V segment lost 5 bases and the J segment 7 bases; nucleotides outside the gene matches: 11. Germline V gene data show CDR1 as MNHEY and CDR2 as SMNVEV (reference sequence). This CDR3 region has 16 residues. The protocol was immunoSEQ multiplex PCR, while the TCRdb copy is restricted to in-frame clones and leaves out a portion. The profile covers 200,000 to 250,000 clones, with roughly 89% appearing a single time and 10% to 13% taken by the ten largest. Material for sequencing was PBMCs or T cells enriched from blood (not recorded which). The clonotype was recovered from a man between 18 and 29 years old with acute COVID-19. V usage is TRBV27 and J usage is TRBJ1-4; 9 nucleotides agree with TRBD1. In nucleotides, the CDR3 is TGTGCCAGCAGTCCCCGGGACAGGGTTTTTGCTGAAAAACTGTTTTTT. It translates to CASSPRDRVFAEKLFF.